This T cell receptor (beta chain) was documented in a study of T cell repertoires in cytomegalovirus infection. For the study at large: Indications of both CMV infection and matching HLA type were provided by public TCR beta signatures.

Note on this clonotype: The antigen remains undetermined. Since no conserved phenylalanine or tryptophan closes the CDR3, a read error is the likely cause.

Germline values: CDR1 SGHAT, CDR2 FQNNGV. After removal of 4 bases from V and 1 base from J, the junction contained 5 bases not matched to a gene. CDR3 size: 15 residues. Using its own MiXCR run on the reads, TCRdb lists one record per CDR3 protein. The sample includes approximately 700,000 distinct CDR3 sequences, roughly 35% seen only once; the top ten take around 2.6%. General study results and limits: The ex vivo response was dominated by HLA-C-restricted CMV-specific TCR beta clonotypes. Carriers of CMV plus the relevant HLA were identified by cumulative public TCR beta family frequency.

The chain is built from TRBV11-2 and TRBJ2-7; 9 positions match TRBD2. The sequenced sample was PBMCs. The clonotype was recovered from a human donor in good health (CMV status not recorded). Some clones in this sample may be carry-over from other donors' samples. The CDR3 loop is CASSSPSGRSYEQYL. DNA for the CDR3: TGTGCCAGCAGCTCCCCCAGCGGGAGGTCCTACGAGCAGTACTTA.